These T cell receptor beta chains were read from a single sample in a study of Graves' ophthalmopathy and Graves' hyperthyroidism. TCRdb re-called the multiplex PCR reads through MiXCR, storing one row per CDR3 protein. The sample lists more than 300,000 distinct CDR3 sequences; 17% were seen once. The sequenced sample consisted of peripheral blood. The receptors stem from an adult woman with stable Graves' hyperthyroidism. The CDR3 runs from the conserved cysteine through the conserved F or W. The order of the fields is J gene, V gene, D gene, clone size, CDR3 protein, CDR3 DNA. A D gene is named only where the DNA matches it firmly. Rows may omit the clone size; those that give it use once, few, many or a size class.

j_gene: TRBJ2-5; v_gene: TRBV4-1; d_gene: -; abundance: -; CDR3aa: CASSQVAGVLQETQYF; CDR3nt: TGCGCCAGCAGCCAAGTTGCAGGAGTGCTTCAAGAGACCCAGTACTTC
j_gene: TRBJ2-5; v_gene: TRBV19; d_gene: -; abundance: many; CDR3aa: CASSILGGPETQYF; CDR3nt: TGTGCCAGTAGTATCCTGGGGGGGCCTGAGACCCAGTACTTC
j_gene: TRBJ2-7; v_gene: TRBV12-5; d_gene: -; abundance: -; CDR3aa: CASGLPSYEQYF; CDR3nt: TGTGCTAGTGGTTTGCCCAGCTACGAGCAGTACTTC
j_gene: TRBJ1-1; v_gene: TRBV7-9; d_gene: TRBD1; abundance: many; CDR3aa: CASSQGQVGAEAFF; CDR3nt: TGTGCCAGCAGCCAAGGACAGGTTGGGGCTGAAGCTTTCTTT
j_gene: TRBJ2-4; v_gene: TRBV6-1; d_gene: TRBD2; abundance: many; CDR3aa: CAISGLAGNIQYF; CDR3nt: TGTGCCATCTCAGGACTAGCTGGGAACATTCAGTACTTC
j_gene: TRBJ2-7; v_gene: TRBV20-1; d_gene: TRBD1; abundance: few; CDR3aa: CSARDPTGANYEQYF; CDR3nt: TGCAGTGCTAGAGATCCGACAGGGGCAAACTACGAGCAGTACTTC
j_gene: TRBJ2-7; v_gene: TRBV24-1; d_gene: -; abundance: -; CDR3aa: CATSDPDSYEQYF; CDR3nt: TGTGCCACCAGTGACCCCGACTCCTACGAGCAGTACTTC
j_gene: TRBJ2-7; v_gene: TRBV25-1; d_gene: TRBD1; abundance: many; CDR3aa: CASSEAGTGDYEQYF; CDR3nt: TGTGCCAGCAGTGAGGCCGGGACAGGGGACTACGAGCAGTACTTC
j_gene: TRBJ2-5; v_gene: TRBV28; d_gene: -; abundance: many; CDR3aa: CASRDGLGETQYF; CDR3nt: TGTGCCAGCAGAGACGGATTGGGGGAGACCCAGTACTTC
j_gene: TRBJ1-2; v_gene: TRBV11-2; d_gene: TRBD1; abundance: few; CDR3aa: CASSSLTGGNYGYTF; CDR3nt: TGTGCCAGCAGCTCGTTGACAGGGGGGAATTATGGCTACACCTTC
j_gene: TRBJ2-7; v_gene: TRBV2; d_gene: TRBD2; abundance: many; CDR3aa: CASSVGTSGIYEQYF; CDR3nt: TGTGCCAGCAGTGTTGGGACTAGCGGGATATACGAGCAGTACTTC
j_gene: TRBJ1-2; v_gene: TRBV7-8; d_gene: -; abundance: -; CDR3aa: CASSSIRDRSYTF; CDR3nt: TGTGCCAGCAGCTCAATCCGGGACCGTAGCTACACCTTC
j_gene: TRBJ2-7; v_gene: TRBV4-1; d_gene: -; abundance: many; CDR3aa: CASSQAGTKGHEQYF; CDR3nt: TGCGCCAGCAGCCAGGCTGGGACCAAGGGCCACGAGCAGTACTTC
j_gene: TRBJ2-7; v_gene: TRBV7-2; d_gene: -; abundance: many; CDR3aa: CASRPSFSYEQYF; CDR3nt: TGTGCCAGCAGACCCAGCTTCTCCTACGAGCAGTACTTC
j_gene: TRBJ2-5; v_gene: TRBV6-1; d_gene: -; abundance: many; CDR3aa: CASSEMDRGQETQYF; CDR3nt: TGTGCCAGCAGTGAAATGGACAGAGGCCAAGAGACCCAGTACTTC
j_gene: TRBJ2-7; v_gene: TRBV10-3; d_gene: TRBD1; abundance: many; CDR3aa: CAISDPGQGASYEQYF; CDR3nt: TGTGCCATCAGTGATCCGGGACAGGGGGCCTCCTACGAGCAGTACTTC
j_gene: TRBJ2-7; v_gene: TRBV20-1; d_gene: TRBD2; abundance: many; CDR3aa: CSARDPSGGRDEQYF; CDR3nt: TGCAGTGCTAGAGATCCCAGCGGGGGCCGTGACGAGCAGTACTTC
j_gene: TRBJ2-7; v_gene: TRBV6-5; d_gene: TRBD2; abundance: many; CDR3aa: CASQTSGQDEQYF; CDR3nt: TGTGCCAGCCAGACTAGCGGACAGGACGAGCAGTACTTC
j_gene: TRBJ2-1; v_gene: TRBV20-1; d_gene: TRBD2; abundance: many; CDR3aa: CSAASGSIYEQFF; CDR3nt: TGCAGTGCAGCAAGCGGGAGTATCTATGAGCAGTTCTTC
j_gene: TRBJ1-2; v_gene: TRBV29-1; d_gene: -; abundance: many; CDR3aa: CSVVGLGFGNSYGYTF; CDR3nt: TGCAGCGTTGTAGGCCTCGGGTTCGGGAACTCCTATGGCTACACCTTC
j_gene: TRBJ2-7; v_gene: TRBV7-6; d_gene: -; abundance: many; CDR3aa: CASSLQGGEQYF; CDR3nt: TGTGCCAGCAGCTTACAAGGAGGCGAGCAGTACTTC
j_gene: TRBJ2-5; v_gene: TRBV14; d_gene: -; abundance: many; CDR3aa: CASSQSFSTVRETQYF; CDR3nt: TGTGCCAGCAGCCAATCGTTCTCTACAGTCCGGGAGACCCAGTACTTC
j_gene: TRBJ1-1; v_gene: TRBV6-1; d_gene: -; abundance: -; CDR3aa: CASSHDGEAFF; CDR3nt: TGTGCCAGCAGCCACGACGGTGAAGCTTTCTTT
j_gene: TRBJ2-5; v_gene: TRBV18; d_gene: TRBD1; abundance: -; CDR3aa: CASSPSGTGSQETQYF; CDR3nt: TGTGCCAGCTCACCTTCCGGGACAGGGTCACAGGAGACCCAGTACTTC